Below are 13 T cell receptor beta chains sequenced from a single sample in a study of blood T cell repertoires in COVID-19. Generated by immunoSEQ multiplex PCR, the TCRdb table keeps only in-frame clones and is missing some. The repertoire holds approximately 70,000 clones, with approximately 89% as singletons. The specimen sequenced was peripheral blood. The origin of the receptors is a woman aged 55-70 years with active COVID-19.

The chain combines TRBV19 with TRBJ1-5; a weak D match, TRBD1 (5 bases). Germline V CDR1 and CDR2: LNHDA, SQIVND (reference sequence). The V end lost 6 bases, the J end lost 4 bases, and 16 bases lay between the germline ends. The CDR3 is made up of 15 amino acids. This CDR3 is CASRYDSRSNQPQHF. CDR3 coding DNA: TGTGCCAGTAGGTACGACAGCCGCTCAAATCAGCCCCAGCATTTT.

This clone came up a few times. The chain uses TRBV5-1 and TRBJ2-1, with TRBD1 matching 7 bases. The CDR3 extends over 12 amino acids. Germline CDR1 reads SGHRS; CDR2 reads YFSETQ. Trimming took 4 bases from V and 9 from J; bases not matched to a gene: 4. CDR3 amino acids: CASSTQGFEQFF. CDR3 coding DNA: TGCGCCAGCAGCACACAGGGGTTTGAGCAGTTCTTC.

Here the CDR3 DNA reads TGTGCCAGCAGTACCTCGGGACAGAAAGAGACCCAGTACTTC. Its protein is CASSTSGQKETQYF. The V call is TRBV6-6, the J call TRBJ2-5; 7 positions agree with TRBD1. Per germline, CDR1 MNHNY and CDR2 SVGAGI (reference sequence). V gave up 5 bases and J gave up 3 bases; unmatched junction bases: 6. The length of the CDR3 is 14 residues.

The CDR3 protein is CASHHRIDQGEDTQYF. CDR3 nucleotides: TGCGCCAGCCATCACCGAATCGATCAGGGGGAGGATACGCAGTATTTT. This chain connects TRBV5-1 to TRBJ2-3, with 7 bases aligning to TRBD1. CDR1 and CDR2 from the germline V gene are SGHRS and YFSETQ. V was clipped by 7 bases and J by 6 bases; unmatched bases: 17. The CDR3 extends over 16 amino acids.

The gene calls are TRBV12-5 and TRBJ2-5; a weak D match, TRBD1 (7 bases). Per the germline V gene, CDR1 is LGHNT and CDR2 is FRNRAP. V dropped 5 bases and J dropped 4 bases, with 11 bases sitting between them. The CDR3 has 13 amino acids. The CDR3 sequence is CASGPQGGETQYF. The CDR3 DNA sequence: TGTGCTAGTGGTCCCCAGGGGGGAGAGACCCAGTACTTC. The whole variable domain, remainder taken from reference TRBV12-5 and TRBJ2-5, is DARVTQTPRHKVTEMGQEVTMRCQPILGHNTVFWYRQTMMQGLELLAYFRNRAPLDDSGMPKDRFSAEMPDATLATLKIQPSEPRDSAVYFCASGPQGGETQYFGPGTRLLVL.

This chain connects TRBV7-9 to TRBJ2-5; D might be TRBD2 (5 bases). Trimming left V 2 bases short and J 4 bases short, with 11 bases between. CDR3 length: 14 amino acids. Germline V gene lookup returns CDR1 SEHNR and CDR2 FQNEAQ (reference sequence). The CDR3 here is CASSLMAGRETQYF. The CDR3 DNA is TGTGCCAGCAGCTTAATGGCGGGCCGAGAGACCCAGTACTTC.

The CDR3 sequence is CASSPVSGTRYNEQFF. CDR3 nucleotides: TGTGCCAGCAGCCCCGTTAGCGGGACCCGCTACAATGAGCAGTTCTTC. The rearrangement uses TRBV7-6 and TRBJ2-1; 8 nucleotides agree with TRBD2. The junction had 9 bases not matched to a gene; V was cut back by 5 bases and J by 3 bases. The V gene's germline CDR1 is SGHVS and CDR2 FNYEAQ. The CDR3 consists of 16 residues. The full variable domain, in which reference TRBV7-6 and TRBJ2-1 provide the parts outside the CDR3, is GAGVSQSPRYKVTKRGQDVALRCDPISGHVSLYWYRQALGQGPEFLTYFNYEAQQDKSGLPNDRFSAERPEGSISTLTIQRTEQRDSAMYRCASSPVSGTRYNEQFFGPGTRLTVL.

J is TRBJ2-7 and V is TRBV11-3, with TRBD2 identical over 9 bases. The V and J ends lost 1 base and 10 bases, in that order; junction bases with no gene match: 8. This CDR3 spans 14 amino acids. Germline assignment: CDR1 SGHNT and CDR2 YENEEA. CDR3 nucleotides: TGTGCCAGCAGCTTAGGGCTAGCGGGAAGCCCACAGTACTTC. The encoded protein is CASSLGLAGSPQYF.

V is TRBV11-2 and J is TRBJ2-2, with unresolved D. The ends were cut back, 5 bases at V and 6 bases at J, with 10 bases in the middle. The germline V gene has CDR1 SGHAT and CDR2 FQNNGV. The CDR3 sequence is 13 residues long. For the CDR3, the DNA is TGTGCCAGCAGCCGAGCTGAGGCCGGGGAGCTGTTTTTT. This gives the protein CASSRAEAGELFF.

The genes are TRBV19 and TRBJ1-5; D is possibly TRBD1 (6 bases). The germline V gene encodes CDR1 LNHDA and CDR2 SQIVND (reference sequence). This CDR3 is built from 17 residues. V gave up 2 bases and J gave up 2 bases, with 16 bases separating them. The CDR3 nucleotides read TGTGCCAGTAGTATAATCCAAGGGGGTGGAGGCAATCAGCCCCAGCATTTT. As protein: CASSIIQGGGGNQPQHF. The variable domain in full, completed from reference TRBV19 and TRBJ1-5, reads DGGITQSPKYLFRKEGQNVTLSCEQNLNHDAMYWYRQDPGQGLRLIYYSQIVNDFQKGDIAEGYSVSREKKESFPLTVTSAQKNPTAFYLCASSIIQGGGGNQPQHFGDGTRLSIL.

The chain couples TRBV2 to TRBJ2-4, with a possible D match to TRBD1 (6 bases). CDR1 and CDR2 from the germline V gene are SNHLY and FYNNEI. Trimming took 6 bases from V and 0 from J, leaving 12 bases between them. This CDR3 contains 15 residues. The CDR3 protein is CASRGAGTAKNIQYF. For the CDR3, the DNA is TGTGCCAGCAGGGGGGCCGGGACAGCCAAAAACATTCAGTACTTC.

This chain links TRBV6-5 with TRBJ2-7; possible D gene TRBD1, 6 bases. V was trimmed by 6 bases and J by 6 bases, leaving 21 bases between them. This CDR3 has 15 residues. Germline V gene data show CDR1 as MNHEY and CDR2 as SVGAGI. CDR3 in amino acids: CASSLQGLNTGEQYF. CDR3 coding DNA: TGTGCCAGCAGCCTCCAGGGGCTCAACACGGGCGAGCAGTACTTC.

The gene calls are TRBV28 and TRBJ2-5; 10 bases are shared with TRBD1. There are 15 residues in the CDR3. CDR1 and CDR2 from the germline V gene are MDHEN and SYDVKM. V trimming: 4 bases; J trimming: 5 bases; junction bases outside the gene matches: 7. DNA for the CDR3: TGTGCCAGCAGTTCGCGGGACAGGGGCTCGGAGACCCAGTACTTC. As protein: CASSSRDRGSETQYF.